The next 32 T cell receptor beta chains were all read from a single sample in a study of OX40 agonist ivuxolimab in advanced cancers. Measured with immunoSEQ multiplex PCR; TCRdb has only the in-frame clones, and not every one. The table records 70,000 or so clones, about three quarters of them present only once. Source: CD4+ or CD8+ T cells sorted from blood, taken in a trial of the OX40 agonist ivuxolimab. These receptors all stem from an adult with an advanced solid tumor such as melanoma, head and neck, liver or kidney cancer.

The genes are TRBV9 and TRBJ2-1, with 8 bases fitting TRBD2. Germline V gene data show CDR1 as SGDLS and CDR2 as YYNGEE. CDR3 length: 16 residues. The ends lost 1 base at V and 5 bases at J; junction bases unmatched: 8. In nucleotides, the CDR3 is TGTGCCAGCAGCGTAAGCGGGGGAGACCACGACAATGAGCAGTTCTTC. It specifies CASSVSGGDHDNEQFF.

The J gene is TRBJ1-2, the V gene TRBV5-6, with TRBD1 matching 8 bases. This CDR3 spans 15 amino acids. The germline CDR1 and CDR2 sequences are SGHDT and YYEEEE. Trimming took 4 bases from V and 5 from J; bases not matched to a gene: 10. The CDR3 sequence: CASSAGQELQYGYTF. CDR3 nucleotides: TGTGCCAGCAGCGCGGGACAGGAGCTTCAGTATGGCTACACCTTC.

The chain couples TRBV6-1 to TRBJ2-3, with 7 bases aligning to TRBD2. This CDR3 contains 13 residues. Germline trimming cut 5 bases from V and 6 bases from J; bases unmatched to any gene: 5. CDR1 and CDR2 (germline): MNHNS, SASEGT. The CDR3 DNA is TGTGCCAGCAGTCTAGCGGCCAGGGATACGCAGTATTTT. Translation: CASSLAARDTQYF.

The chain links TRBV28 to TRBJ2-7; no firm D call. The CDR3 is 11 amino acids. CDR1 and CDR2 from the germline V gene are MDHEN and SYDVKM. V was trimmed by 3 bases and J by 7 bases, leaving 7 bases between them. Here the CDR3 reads CASSLVGEQYF. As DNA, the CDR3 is TGTGCCAGCAGTTTGGTAGGGGAGCAGTACTTC.

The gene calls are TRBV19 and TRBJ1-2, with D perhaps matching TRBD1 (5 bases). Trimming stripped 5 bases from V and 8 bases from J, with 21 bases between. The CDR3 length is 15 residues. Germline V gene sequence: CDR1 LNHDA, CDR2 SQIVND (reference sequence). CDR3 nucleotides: TGTGCCAGTAGTGGCCGGGACCGACCCTGGCAGGGCTACACCTTC. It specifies CASSGRDRPWQGYTF.

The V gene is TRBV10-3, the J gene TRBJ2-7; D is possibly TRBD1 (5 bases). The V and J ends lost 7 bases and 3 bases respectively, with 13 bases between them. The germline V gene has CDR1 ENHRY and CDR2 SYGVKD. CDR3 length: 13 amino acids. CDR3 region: CAIMAGKNYEQYF. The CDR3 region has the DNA TGTGCCATCATGGCAGGGAAGAACTACGAGCAGTACTTC.

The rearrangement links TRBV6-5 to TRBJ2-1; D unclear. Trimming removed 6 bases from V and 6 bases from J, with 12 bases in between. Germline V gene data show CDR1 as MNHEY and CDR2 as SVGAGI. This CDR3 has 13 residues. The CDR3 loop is CASSSPLFNEQFF. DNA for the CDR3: TGTGCCAGCAGCTCCCCCCTATTCAATGAGCAGTTCTTC.

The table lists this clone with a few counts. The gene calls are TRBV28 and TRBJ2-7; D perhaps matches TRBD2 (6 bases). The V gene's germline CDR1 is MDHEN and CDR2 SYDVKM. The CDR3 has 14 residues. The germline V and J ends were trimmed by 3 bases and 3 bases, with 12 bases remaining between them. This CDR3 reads CASSLGGAVYEQYF. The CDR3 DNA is TGTGCCAGCAGTTTGGGCGGGGCTGTCTACGAGCAGTACTTC.

CDR3 bases: TGTGCCACAGGGGATGGTGCCACTGAAGCTTTCTTT. Translated: CATGDGATEAFF. The J gene is TRBJ1-1, the V gene TRBV6-6, with D possibly matching TRBD1 (6 bases). The germline CDR1 and CDR2 sequences are MNHNY and SVGAGI (reference sequence). V dropped 10 bases and J dropped 4 bases, with 13 bases sitting between them. The CDR3 is made up of 12 amino acids.

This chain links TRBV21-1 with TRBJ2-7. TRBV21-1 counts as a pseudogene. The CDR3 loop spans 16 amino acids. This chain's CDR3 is CASSGGQEADPYEQYF. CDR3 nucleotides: TGTGCCAGCAGCGGGGGGCAAGAGGCCGATCCCTACGAGCAGTACTTC.

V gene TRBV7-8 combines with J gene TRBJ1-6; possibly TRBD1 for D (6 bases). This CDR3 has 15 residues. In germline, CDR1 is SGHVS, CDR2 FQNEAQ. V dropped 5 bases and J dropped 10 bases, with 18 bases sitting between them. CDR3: CASSPFGGAGSPLHF. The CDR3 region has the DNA TGTGCCAGCAGCCCGTTTGGGGGGGCCGGATCACCCCTCCACTTT.

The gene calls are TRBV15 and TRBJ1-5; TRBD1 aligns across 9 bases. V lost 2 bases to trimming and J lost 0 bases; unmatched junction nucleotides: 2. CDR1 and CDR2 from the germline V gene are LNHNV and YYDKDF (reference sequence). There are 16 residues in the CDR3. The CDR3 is CATSRTGGYSNQPQHF. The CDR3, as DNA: TGTGCCACCAGCAGAACAGGGGGCTATAGCAATCAGCCCCAGCATTTT.

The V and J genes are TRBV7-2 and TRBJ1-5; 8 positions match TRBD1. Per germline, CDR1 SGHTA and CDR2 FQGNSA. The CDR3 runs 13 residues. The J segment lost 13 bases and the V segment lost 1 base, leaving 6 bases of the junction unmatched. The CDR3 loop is CASSLGDRKEQHF. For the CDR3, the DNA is TGTGCCAGCAGCTTAGGGGACAGGAAAGAGCAGCATTTT.

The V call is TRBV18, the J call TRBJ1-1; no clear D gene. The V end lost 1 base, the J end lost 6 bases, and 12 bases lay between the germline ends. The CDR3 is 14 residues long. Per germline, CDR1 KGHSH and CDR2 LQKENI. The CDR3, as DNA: TGTGCCAGCTCACCACTTGTCCTTACAGCTGAAGCTTTCTTT. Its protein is CASSPLVLTAEAFF. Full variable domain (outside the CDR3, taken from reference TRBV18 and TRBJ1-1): NAGVMQNPRHLVRRRGQEARLRCSPMKGHSHVYWYRQLPEEGLKFMVYLQKENIIDESGMPKERFSAEFPKEGPSILRIQQVVRGDSAAYFCASSPLVLTAEAFFGQGTRLTVV.

The CDR3 DNA sequence: TGTGCCAGCAGTGATAGGGCTAGCGGAATCAATGAGCAGTTCTTC. This codes for CASSDRASGINEQFF. The J gene is TRBJ2-1, the V gene TRBV25-1; TRBD2 matches 7 bases. Trimming took 3 bases from V and 6 from J; bases not matched to a gene: 8. CDR1 is MGHDK, CDR2 SYGVNS, per germline. CDR3 size: 15 residues.

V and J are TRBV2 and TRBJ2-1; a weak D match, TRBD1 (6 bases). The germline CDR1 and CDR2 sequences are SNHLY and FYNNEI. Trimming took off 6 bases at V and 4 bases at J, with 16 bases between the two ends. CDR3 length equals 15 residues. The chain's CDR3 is CASSRTGTPYNEQFF. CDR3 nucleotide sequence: TGTGCCAGCAGCCGCACCGGGACACCTTACAATGAGCAGTTCTTC.

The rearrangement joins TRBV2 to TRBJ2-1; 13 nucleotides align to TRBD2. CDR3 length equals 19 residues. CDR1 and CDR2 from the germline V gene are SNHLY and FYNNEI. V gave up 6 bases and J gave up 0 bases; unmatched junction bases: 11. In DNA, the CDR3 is TGTGCCAGCAGCCCGGGACTAGCGGGAAGGGGGATCTCCTACAATGAGCAGTTCTTC. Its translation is CASSPGLAGRGISYNEQFF.

The CDR3 bases are TGTGCCAGTAGTATAAAGGGGGCAACTGAAGCTTTCTTT. Amino acid sequence: CASSIKGATEAFF. This chain connects TRBV19 to TRBJ1-1, with TRBD1 matching 7 bases. CDR1 is LNHDA and CDR2 is SQIVND in the germline V gene (reference sequence). The CDR3 has 13 amino acids. Germline trimming cut 2 bases from V and 5 bases from J; bases unmatched to any gene: 2.

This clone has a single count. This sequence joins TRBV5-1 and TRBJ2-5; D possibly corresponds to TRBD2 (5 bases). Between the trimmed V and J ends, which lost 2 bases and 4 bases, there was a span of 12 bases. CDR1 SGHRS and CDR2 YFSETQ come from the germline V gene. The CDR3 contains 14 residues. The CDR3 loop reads CASSLEGWGETQYF. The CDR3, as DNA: TGCGCCAGCAGCTTAGAGGGTTGGGGAGAGACCCAGTACTTC.

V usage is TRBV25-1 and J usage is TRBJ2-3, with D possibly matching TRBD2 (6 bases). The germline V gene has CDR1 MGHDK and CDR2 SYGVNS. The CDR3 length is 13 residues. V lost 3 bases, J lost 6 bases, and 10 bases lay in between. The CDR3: CASSDGGDDTQYF. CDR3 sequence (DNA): TGTGCCAGCAGTGATGGAGGGGACGATACGCAGTATTTT.

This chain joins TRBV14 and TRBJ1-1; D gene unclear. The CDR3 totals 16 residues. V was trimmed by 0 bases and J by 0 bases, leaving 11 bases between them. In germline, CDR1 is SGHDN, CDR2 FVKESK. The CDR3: CASSQDFGLMNTEAFF. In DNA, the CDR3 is TGTGCCAGCAGCCAAGATTTCGGGTTGATGAACACTGAAGCTTTCTTT.

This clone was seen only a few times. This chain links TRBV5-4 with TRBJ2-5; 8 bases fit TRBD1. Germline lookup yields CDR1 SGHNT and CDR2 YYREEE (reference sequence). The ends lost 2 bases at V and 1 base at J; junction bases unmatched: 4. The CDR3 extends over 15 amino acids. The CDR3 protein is CASSFGRGPQETQYF. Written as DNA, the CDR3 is TGTGCCAGCAGCTTTGGCAGGGGGCCCCAAGAGACCCAGTACTTC.

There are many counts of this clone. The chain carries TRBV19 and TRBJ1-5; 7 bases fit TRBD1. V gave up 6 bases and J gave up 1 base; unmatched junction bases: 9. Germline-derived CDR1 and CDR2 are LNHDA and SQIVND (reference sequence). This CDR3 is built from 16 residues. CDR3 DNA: TGTGCCAGTAGGGGCTTTACAGGGGAGAGCAATCAGCCCCAGCATTTT. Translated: CASRGFTGESNQPQHF.

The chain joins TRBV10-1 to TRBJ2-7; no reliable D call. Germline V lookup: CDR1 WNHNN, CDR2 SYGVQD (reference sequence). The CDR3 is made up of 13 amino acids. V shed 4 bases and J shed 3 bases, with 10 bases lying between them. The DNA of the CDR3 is TGCGCCAGCAGTGGTCCGCCCGTCTACGAGCAGTACTTC. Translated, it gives CASSGPPVYEQYF.

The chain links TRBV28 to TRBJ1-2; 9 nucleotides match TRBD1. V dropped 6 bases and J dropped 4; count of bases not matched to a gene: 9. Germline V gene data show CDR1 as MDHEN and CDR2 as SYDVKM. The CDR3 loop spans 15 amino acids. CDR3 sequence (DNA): TGTGCCAGCAGCTCTACAGGGGGCGGAAGCTATGGCTACACCTTC. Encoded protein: CASSSTGGGSYGYTF.

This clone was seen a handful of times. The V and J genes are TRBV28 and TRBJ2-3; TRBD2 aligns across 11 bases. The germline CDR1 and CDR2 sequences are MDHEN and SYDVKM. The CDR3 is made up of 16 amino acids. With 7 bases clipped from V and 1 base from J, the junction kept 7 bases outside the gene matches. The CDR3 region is CASTLSGRAGTDTQYF. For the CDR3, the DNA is TGTGCCAGCACCCTTAGCGGGAGGGCGGGCACAGATACGCAGTATTTT.

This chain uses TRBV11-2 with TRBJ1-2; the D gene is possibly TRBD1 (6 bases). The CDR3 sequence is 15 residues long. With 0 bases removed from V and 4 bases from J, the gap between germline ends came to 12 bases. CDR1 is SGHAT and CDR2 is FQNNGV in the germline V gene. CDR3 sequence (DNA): TGTGCCAGCAGCTTAGAAGGGGGGGGAGGCTATGGCTACACCTTC. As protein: CASSLEGGGGYGYTF.

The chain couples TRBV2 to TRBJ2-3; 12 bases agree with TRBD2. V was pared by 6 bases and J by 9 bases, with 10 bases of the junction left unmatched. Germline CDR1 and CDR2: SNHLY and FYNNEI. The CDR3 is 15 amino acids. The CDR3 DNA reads TGTGCCAGCAGGGGCTGGACTAGCGGGGAGGGGACGCAGTATTTT. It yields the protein CASRGWTSGEGTQYF.

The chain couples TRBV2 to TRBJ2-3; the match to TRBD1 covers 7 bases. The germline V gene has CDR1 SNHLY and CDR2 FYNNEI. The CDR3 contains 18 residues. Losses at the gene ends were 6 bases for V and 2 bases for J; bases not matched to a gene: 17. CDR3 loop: CASRKTGSPRGFTDTQYF. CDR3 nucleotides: TGTGCCAGCAGAAAGACAGGGTCCCCCCGTGGCTTCACAGATACGCAGTATTTT.

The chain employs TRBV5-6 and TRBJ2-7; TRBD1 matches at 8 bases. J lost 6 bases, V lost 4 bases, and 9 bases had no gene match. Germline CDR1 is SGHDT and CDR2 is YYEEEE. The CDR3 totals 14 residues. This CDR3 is CASSRRQGQGEQYF. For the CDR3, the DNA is TGTGCCAGCAGCCGGAGACAGGGGCAGGGCGAGCAGTACTTC.

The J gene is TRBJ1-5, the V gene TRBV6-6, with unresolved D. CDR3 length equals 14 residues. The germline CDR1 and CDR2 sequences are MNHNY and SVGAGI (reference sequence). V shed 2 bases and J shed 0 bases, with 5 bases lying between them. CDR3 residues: CASSYRDSNQPQHF. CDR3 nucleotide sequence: TGTGCCAGCAGTTACCGAGATAGCAATCAGCCCCAGCATTTT.

The CDR3 reads CASSETSGMYNEQFF. DNA for the CDR3: TGCGCCAGCAGTGAAACTAGCGGGATGTACAATGAGCAGTTCTTC. The chain is built from TRBV10-1 and TRBJ2-1, with 10 bases lining up with TRBD2. From germline, CDR1 is WNHNN and CDR2 SYGVQD (reference sequence). This CDR3 has 15 residues. V lost 3 bases, J lost 4 bases, and 3 bases stayed unmatched.